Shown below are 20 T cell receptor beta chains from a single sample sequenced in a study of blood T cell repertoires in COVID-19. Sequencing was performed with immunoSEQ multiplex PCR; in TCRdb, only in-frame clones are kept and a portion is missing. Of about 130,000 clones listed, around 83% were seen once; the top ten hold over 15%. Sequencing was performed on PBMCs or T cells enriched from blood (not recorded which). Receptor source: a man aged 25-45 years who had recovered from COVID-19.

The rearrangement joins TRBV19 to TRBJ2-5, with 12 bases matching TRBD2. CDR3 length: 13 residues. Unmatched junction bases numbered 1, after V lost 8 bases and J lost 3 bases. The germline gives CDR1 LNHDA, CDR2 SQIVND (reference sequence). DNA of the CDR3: TGTGCCAGTCGACTAGCGGGGGAAGAGACCCAGTACTTC. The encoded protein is CASRLAGEETQYF.

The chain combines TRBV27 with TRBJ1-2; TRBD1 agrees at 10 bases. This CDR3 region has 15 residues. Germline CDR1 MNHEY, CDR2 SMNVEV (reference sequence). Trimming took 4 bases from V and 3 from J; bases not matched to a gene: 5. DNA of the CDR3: TGTGCCAGCAGTTCCCGGGGACAGGGGTACTATGGCTACACCTTC. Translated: CASSSRGQGYYGYTF.

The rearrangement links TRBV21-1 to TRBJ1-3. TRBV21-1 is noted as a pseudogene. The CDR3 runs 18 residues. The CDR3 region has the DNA TGTGCCAGCAGCTTTCCCCTCCTGGTGAGTTTCTCTGGAAACACCATATATTTT. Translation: CASSFPLLVSFSGNTIYF.

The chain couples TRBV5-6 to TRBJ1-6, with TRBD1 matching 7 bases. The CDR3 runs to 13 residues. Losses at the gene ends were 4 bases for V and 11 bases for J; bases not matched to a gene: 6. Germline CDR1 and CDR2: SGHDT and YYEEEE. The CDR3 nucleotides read TGTGCCAGCAGCGACAGGGTAATGCCACCCCTCCACTTT. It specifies CASSDRVMPPLHF.

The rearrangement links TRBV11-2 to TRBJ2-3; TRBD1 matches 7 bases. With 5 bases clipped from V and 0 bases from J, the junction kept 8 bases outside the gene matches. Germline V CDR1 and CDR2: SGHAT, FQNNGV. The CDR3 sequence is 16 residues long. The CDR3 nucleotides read TGTGCCAGCAGCCCCTACAGACAGGGAAGCACAGATACGCAGTATTTT. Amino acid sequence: CASSPYRQGSTDTQYF.

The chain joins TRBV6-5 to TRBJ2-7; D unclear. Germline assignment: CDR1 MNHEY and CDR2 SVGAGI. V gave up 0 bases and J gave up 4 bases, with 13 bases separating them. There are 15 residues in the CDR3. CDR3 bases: TGTGCCAGCAGTTACTCGAATCCGGTCAGGTACGAGCAGTACTTC. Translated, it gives CASSYSNPVRYEQYF.

CDR3 sequence: CASSRDGGGAGEKLFF. The CDR3 coding sequence is TGCGCCAGCAGCCGGGATGGAGGAGGGGCAGGTGAAAAACTGTTTTTT. The chain combines TRBV4-1 with TRBJ1-4; D may be TRBD1 (5 bases). Germline CDR1 reads MGHRA; CDR2 reads YSYEKL. The CDR3 totals 16 residues. V was shortened by 4 bases and J by 7 bases, with 19 bases between the two germline ends.

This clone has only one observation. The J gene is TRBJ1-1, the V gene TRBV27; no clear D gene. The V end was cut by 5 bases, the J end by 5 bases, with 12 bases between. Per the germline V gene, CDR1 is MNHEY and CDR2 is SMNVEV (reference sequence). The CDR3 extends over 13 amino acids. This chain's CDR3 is CASSQWTGTEAFF. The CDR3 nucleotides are TGTGCCAGCAGTCAGTGGACGGGGACTGAAGCTTTCTTT.

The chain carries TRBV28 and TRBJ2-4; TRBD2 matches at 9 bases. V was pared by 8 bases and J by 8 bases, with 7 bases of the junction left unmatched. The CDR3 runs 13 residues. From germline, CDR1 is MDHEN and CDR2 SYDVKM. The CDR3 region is CASAIGGGDIQYF. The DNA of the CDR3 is TGTGCCAGCGCCATAGGCGGGGGGGACATTCAGTACTTC.

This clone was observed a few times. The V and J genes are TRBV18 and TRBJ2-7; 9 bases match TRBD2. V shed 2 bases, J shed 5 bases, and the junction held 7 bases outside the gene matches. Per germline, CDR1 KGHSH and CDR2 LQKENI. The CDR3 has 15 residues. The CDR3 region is CASSPGLAKRDEQYF. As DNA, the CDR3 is TGTGCCAGCTCACCAGGACTAGCGAAGCGGGACGAGCAGTACTTC.

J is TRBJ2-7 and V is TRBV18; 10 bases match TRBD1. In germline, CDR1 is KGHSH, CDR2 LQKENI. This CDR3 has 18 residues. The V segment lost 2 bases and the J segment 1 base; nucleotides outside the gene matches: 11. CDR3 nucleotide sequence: TGTGCCAGCTCACCAATACCAATTAGGACAGGGGGTTCCTACGAGCAGTACGTC. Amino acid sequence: CASSPIPIRTGGSYEQYV.

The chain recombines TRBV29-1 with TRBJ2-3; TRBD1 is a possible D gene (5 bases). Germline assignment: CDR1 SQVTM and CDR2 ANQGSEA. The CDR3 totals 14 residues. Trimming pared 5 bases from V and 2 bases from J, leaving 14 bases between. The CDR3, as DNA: TGCAGCGTTCGGCAGGGCCAGCCCACAGATACGCAGTATTTT. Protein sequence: CSVRQGQPTDTQYF.

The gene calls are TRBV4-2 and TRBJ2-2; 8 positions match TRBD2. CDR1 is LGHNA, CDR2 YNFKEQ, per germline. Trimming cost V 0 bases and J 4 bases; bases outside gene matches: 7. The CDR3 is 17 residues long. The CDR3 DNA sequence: TGTGCCAGCAGCCAAGAAGCGGGGGCCACGGGCACCGGGGAGCTGTTTTTT. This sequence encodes CASSQEAGATGTGELFF.

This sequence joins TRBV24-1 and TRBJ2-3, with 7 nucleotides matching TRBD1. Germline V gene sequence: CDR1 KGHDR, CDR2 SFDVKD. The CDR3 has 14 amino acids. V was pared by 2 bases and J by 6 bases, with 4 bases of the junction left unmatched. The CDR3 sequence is CATSDSGGPDTQYF. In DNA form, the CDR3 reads TGTGCCACCAGTGATTCAGGGGGTCCGGATACGCAGTATTTT.

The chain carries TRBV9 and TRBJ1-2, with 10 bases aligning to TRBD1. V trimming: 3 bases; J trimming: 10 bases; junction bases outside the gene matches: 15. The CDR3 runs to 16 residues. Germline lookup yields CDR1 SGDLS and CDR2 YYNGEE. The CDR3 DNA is TGTGCCAGCAGCGCCACCCCAGACAGGGGGCCCAATGACTACACCTTC. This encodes CASSATPDRGPNDYTF.

The CDR3 here is CASSPLGLAENEQFF. As DNA, the CDR3 is TGTGCCAGCAGCCCGCTAGGACTAGCGGAAAATGAGCAGTTCTTC. The chain recombines TRBV7-9 with TRBJ2-1; 10 bases are a match to TRBD2. This CDR3 spans 15 amino acids. J gave up 7 bases and V 5 bases, and 8 bases lay outside the gene matches. The germline CDR1 and CDR2 sequences are SEHNR and FQNEAQ (reference sequence).

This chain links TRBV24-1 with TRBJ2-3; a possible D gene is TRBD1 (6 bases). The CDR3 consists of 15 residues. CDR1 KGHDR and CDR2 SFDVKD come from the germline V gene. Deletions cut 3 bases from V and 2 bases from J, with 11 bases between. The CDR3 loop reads CATSDGGTNTDTQYF. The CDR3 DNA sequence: TGTGCCACCAGTGATGGGGGCACCAACACAGATACGCAGTATTTT.

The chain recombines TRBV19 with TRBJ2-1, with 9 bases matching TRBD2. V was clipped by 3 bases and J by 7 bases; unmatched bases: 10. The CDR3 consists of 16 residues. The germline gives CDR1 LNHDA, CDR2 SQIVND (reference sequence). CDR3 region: CASSMMAAGGGNEQFF. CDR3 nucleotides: TGTGCCAGTAGTATGATGGCGGCGGGAGGGGGTAATGAGCAGTTCTTC.

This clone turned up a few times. The DNA for the CDR3 is TGTGCCAGCAGGAGGGACATTAGCAATCAGCCCCAGCATTTT. Translating gives CASRRDISNQPQHF. The chain links TRBV2 to TRBJ1-5; D possibly corresponds to TRBD1 (6 bases). Germline lookup yields CDR1 SNHLY and CDR2 FYNNEI. V gave up 6 bases and J gave up 0 bases, with 9 bases separating them. CDR3 size: 14 residues.

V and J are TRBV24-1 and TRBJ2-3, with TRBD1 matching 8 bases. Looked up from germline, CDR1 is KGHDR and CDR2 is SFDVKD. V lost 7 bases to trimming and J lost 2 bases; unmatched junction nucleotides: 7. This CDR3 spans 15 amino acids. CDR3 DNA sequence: TGTGCCACCAGCCCGGGACAGGCCTTCACAGATACGCAGTATTTT. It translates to CATSPGQAFTDTQYF.